These T cell receptor beta chains were read from a single sample in a study of T cells after yellow fever vaccination. One entry per CDR3 protein results from TCRdb running MiXCR on the 5' RACE reads. The sample shows 300,000 or so distinct CDR3 sequences, 3% to 4.5% of them seen only once. Sequences were derived from PBMCs, sampled 5 days after the yellow fever booster vaccination. All receptors derive from a young man who received the YFV17D yellow fever vaccine. Both conserved end residues are part of each CDR3. For some rows the clone size is stated as once, few or many, or as a class when expanded; others skip it.

>many|TRBJ2-3|TRBV4-3
CASSQDRRPAAQYF
>.|TRBJ2-5|TRBV7-2
CASSPSRAGETQYF
>many|TRBJ2-4|TRBV5-1
CASSPIRSFKNIQYF
>few|TRBJ2-6|TRBV7-9
CASSPRGGGNSGANVLTF
>many|TRBJ1-1|TRBV7-2
CASSPQLTAGDEAFF
>few|TRBJ1-1|TRBV20-1
CSASPTPNTEAFF
>.|TRBJ2-3|TRBV6-5
CASSQSGGASVQYF
>many|TRBJ2-1|TRBV18
CASSPPASDEQFF
>few|TRBJ1-5|TRBV19
CASRTRDVRNQPQHF
>many|TRBJ1-4|TRBV14
CASSQGARGGEKLFF